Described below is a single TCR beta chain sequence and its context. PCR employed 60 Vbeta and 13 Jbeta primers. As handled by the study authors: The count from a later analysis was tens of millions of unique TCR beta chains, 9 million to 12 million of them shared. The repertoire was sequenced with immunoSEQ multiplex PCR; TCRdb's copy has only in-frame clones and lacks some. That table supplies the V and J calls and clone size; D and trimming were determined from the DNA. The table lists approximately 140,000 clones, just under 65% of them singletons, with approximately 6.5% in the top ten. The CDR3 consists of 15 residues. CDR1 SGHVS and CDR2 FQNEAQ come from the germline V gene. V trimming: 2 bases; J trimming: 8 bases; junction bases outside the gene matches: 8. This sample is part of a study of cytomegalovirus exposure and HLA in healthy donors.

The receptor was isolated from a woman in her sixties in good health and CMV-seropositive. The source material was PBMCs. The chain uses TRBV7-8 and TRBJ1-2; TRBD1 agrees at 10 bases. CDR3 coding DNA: TGTGCCAGCAGCTTAAAGGGACAGGGGTCTAGGGGCTACACCTTC. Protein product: CASSLKGQGSRGYTF.